This T cell receptor beta chain was sequenced for a study of T cell repertoires in cytomegalovirus infection. In the study overall: CMV epitopes that were recently identified and HLA-C-restricted were used alongside well-studied HLA-B-restricted ones. Findings and caveats of the study: Public TCR beta family frequency separated CMV-and-HLA carriers, including in an independent cohort. In two of eight donors, the top clonotype was HLA-C-restricted CMV-specific.

TCRdb re-analysed the reads in MiXCR, keeping a single row per CDR3 protein. The sample has approximately 470,000 distinct CDR3 sequences, roughly 43% seen once; the top ten hold about 39%. As to this clonotype: The antigen is unknown.

CDR3 size: 13 residues. Per the germline V gene, CDR1 is MNHEY and CDR2 is SVGEGT. Trimming took 6 bases from V and 4 from J, leaving 12 bases between them. This TCR was sampled from a human donor in good health (CMV status not recorded). Some clones in this sample may be carry-over from other donors' samples. Sample: cultured PBMCs, taken from culture after CMV antigen stimulation. The gene calls are TRBV6-2 or TRBV6-3 and TRBJ1-2; D not resolved. The CDR3 nucleotides read TGTGCCAGCAGCGCCGGGTTAATCTATGGCTACACCTTC. It encodes CASSAGLIYGYTF.